These 14 T cell receptor beta chains share one sample of origin, sequenced in a study of cytomegalovirus exposure and HLA in healthy donors. Amplification used 60 Vbeta primers and 13 Jbeta primers. Libraries were prepared by immunoSEQ multiplex PCR; TCRdb keeps only in-frame clonotypes and omits some of them. Seen here are a few hundred thousand clones, roughly 70% observed once, and the top ten hold 2% to 2.5%. What was sequenced was PBMCs. These receptors were collected from a female donor in good health and CMV-seronegative.

This clone has only a few counts. The chain uses TRBV5-1 and TRBJ2-7; 9 positions agree with TRBD1. The CDR3 has 14 amino acids. In germline, CDR1 is SGHRS, CDR2 YFSETQ. The V and J ends lost 2 bases and 6 bases, in that order; junction bases with no gene match: 6. The CDR3 here is CASSFGTGIVEQYF. CDR3 nucleotides: TGCGCCAGCAGCTTTGGGACAGGGATAGTCGAGCAGTACTTC.

CDR3 in amino acids: CAISQGNYGYTF. In nucleotides, the CDR3 is TGTGCCATCTCACAGGGAAACTATGGCTACACCTTC. The chain has TRBV19 and TRBJ1-2; maybe TRBD1 (6 bases). Germline loops: CDR1 LNHDA, CDR2 SQIVND (reference sequence). This CDR3 region has 12 residues. Trimming shortened V by 10 bases and J by 2 bases, and 11 bases separated the two germline ends.

The chain combines TRBV9 with TRBJ2-5; D not resolved. This CDR3 has 15 amino acids. Germline values: CDR1 SGDLS, CDR2 YYNGEE. The V end was cut by 0 bases, the J end by 8 bases, with 17 bases between. The CDR3 is CASSVEAGLAPTQYF. The CDR3 nucleotides read TGTGCCAGCAGCGTAGAGGCAGGCCTCGCCCCAACCCAGTACTTC.

In its sample, this clone was seen a few times. The rearrangement uses TRBV30 and TRBJ1-1; weak D call: TRBD1 (6 bases). The V end was cut by 2 bases, the J end by 4 bases, with 11 bases between. The germline V gene encodes CDR1 GTSNPN and CDR2 SVGIG (reference sequence). The CDR3 length is 13 residues. The CDR3 coding sequence is TGTGCCTGGAGTATGGACAGCGGCACTGAAGCTTTCTTT. This codes for CAWSMDSGTEAFF.

Points on this clone: An end of the junction does not agree with germline; a read error may underlie this. The chain is built from TRBV6-4 and TRBJ1-4; TRBD1 agrees at 10 bases. This CDR3 region has 12 residues. The germline CDR1 and CDR2 sequences are MRHNA and SNTAGT. The CDR3 is CATSRDRGPKKF. For the CDR3, the DNA is TGTGCCACGTCCCGGGACAGGGGTCCGAAGAAATTT.

V gene TRBV6-5 combines with J gene TRBJ2-7; D possibly corresponds to TRBD2 (6 bases). This CDR3 spans 13 amino acids. Trimming left V 11 bases short and J 4 bases short, with 18 bases between. Per the germline V gene, CDR1 is MNHEY and CDR2 is SVGAGI. Written as DNA, the CDR3 is TGTGCCTCCCGCCCAGGAGGGAGGTACGAGCAGTACTTC. Translated, it gives CASRPGGRYEQYF.

V gene TRBV5-6 combines with J gene TRBJ2-1, with 11 bases matching TRBD2. This CDR3 contains 17 residues. Losses at the gene ends were 5 bases for V and 8 bases for J; bases not matched to a gene: 15. CDR1 is SGHDT and CDR2 is YYEEEE in the germline V gene. The CDR3 loop is CASRFRLAGTSGDEQFF. CDR3 sequence (DNA): TGTGCCAGCAGATTCAGACTAGCGGGAACCTCTGGGGATGAGCAGTTCTTC. Using reference TRBV5-6 and TRBJ2-1 for the parts outside the CDR3, the full variable domain is DAGVTQSPTHLIKTRGQQVTLRCSPKSGHDTVSWYQQALGQGPQFIFQYYEEEERQRGNFPDRFSGHQFPNYSSELNVNALLLGDSALYLCASRFRLAGTSGDEQFFGPGTRLTVL.

The rearrangement uses TRBV25-1 and TRBJ1-2; maybe TRBD1 (6 bases). The CDR3 runs 13 residues. Between the trimmed V and J ends, which lost 1 base and 8 bases, there was a span of 11 bases. Germline assignment: CDR1 MGHDK and CDR2 SYGVNS. The CDR3 sequence is CASSEFPGQGYTF. The DNA of the CDR3 is TGTGCCAGCAGTGAATTTCCCGGACAGGGCTACACCTTC.

Written as DNA, the CDR3 is TGTGCCAGCACCCAGGACGGCGCTAGGGGCACTGAAGCTTTCTTT. Translating gives CASTQDGARGTEAFF. V is TRBV2 and J is TRBJ1-1; D is possibly TRBD1 (5 bases). Trimming cost V 7 bases and J 4 bases, with 19 bases left between them. The CDR3 totals 15 residues. Germline CDR1 is SNHLY and CDR2 is FYNNEI.

The table lists this clone with a few counts. CDR3: CASSVTGGLETQYF. The CDR3 coding sequence is TGTGCCAGCAGTGTGACAGGGGGCTTGGAGACCCAGTACTTC. The chain carries TRBV25-1 and TRBJ2-5, with TRBD1 matching 10 bases. V was pared by 4 bases and J by 5 bases, with 4 bases of the junction left unmatched. The CDR3 is 14 residues long. Germline CDR1 MGHDK, CDR2 SYGVNS.

This clone was observed a single time. The J gene is TRBJ2-7, the V gene TRBV2, with TRBD2 identical over 7 bases. Looked up from germline, CDR1 is SNHLY and CDR2 is FYNNEI. The J segment lost 7 bases and the V segment lost 7 bases, leaving 10 bases of the junction unmatched. The CDR3 runs to 13 residues. CDR3 coding DNA: TGTGCCAGCACGGGGAGGGGCGTGGGGGAGCAGTACTTC. It specifies CASTGRGVGEQYF.

There are a few counts of this clone. The chain uses TRBV29-1 and TRBJ2-1, with TRBD2 matching 10 bases. V shed 4 bases, J shed 0 bases, and the junction held 3 bases outside the gene matches. CDR3 length: 15 amino acids. Looked up from germline, CDR1 is SQVTM and CDR2 is ANQGSEA. CDR3 sequence: CSVGTSGHSYNEQFF. The DNA for the CDR3 is TGCAGCGTTGGGACTAGCGGTCACTCCTACAATGAGCAGTTCTTC.

V usage is TRBV27 and J usage is TRBJ2-7; TRBD1 aligns across 8 bases. The trim removed 6 bases at V and 3 bases at J, leaving 7 bases unmatched. Germline CDR1 and CDR2: MNHEY and SMNVEV (reference sequence). The CDR3 length is 14 residues. The CDR3 DNA follows: TGTGCCAGCAGATATCGGACAGGGTACTACGAGCAGTACTTC. Translation gives CASRYRTGYYEQYF.

The CDR3 sequence: CASSLDSGSGNTIYF. CDR3 nucleotides: TGCGCCAGCAGCTTGGATTCAGGATCAGGAAACACCATATATTTT. The chain recombines TRBV5-1 with TRBJ1-3, with D unclear. Trimming removed 0 bases at V and 4 bases at J, with 11 bases between. Germline V gene data show CDR1 as SGHRS and CDR2 as YFSETQ. The CDR3 sequence is 15 residues long. The whole variable domain, filled in from reference TRBV5-1 and TRBJ1-3, reads KAGVTQTPRYLIKTRGQQVTLSCSPISGHRSVSWYQQTPGQGLQFLFEYFSETQRNKGNFPGRFSGRQFSNSRSEMNVSTLELGDSALYLCASSLDSGSGNTIYFGEGSWLTVV.